This T cell receptor (beta chain) is drawn from a study of OX40 agonist ivuxolimab in advanced cancers. Turning to the study itself: Every 2 weeks, ivuxolimab was infused into the patients intravenously at between 0.01 and 10 mg/kg. Findings and limits, study-wide: CD4+ and CD8+ T cells in blood underwent clonal expansion by week 6 at 0.1 to 3.0 mg/kg. Some of the lowest clonal expansion was seen in partial responders at 0.1-3.0 mg/kg.

Patients were excluded for autoimmune disease history or systemic immunosuppression. A note on this clone: What it binds is unknown.

The data were produced by immunoSEQ multiplex PCR, yet TCRdb's version contains in-frame clones alone and is incomplete. This table holds about 93,000 clones, under 95% found once. The sample consisted of CD4+ or CD8+ T cells sorted from blood, taken in a trial of the OX40 agonist ivuxolimab. This receptor was identified in an adult with an advanced solid tumor such as melanoma, head and neck, liver or kidney cancer.

The CDR3 DNA reads TGTGCCAGCAGTGGCGTCAGGGTATTTGAAGCTTTCTTT. This sequence encodes CASSGVRVFEAFF. The genes are TRBV6-1 and TRBJ1-1, with D possibly TRBD1 on 5 matching bases. Germline CDR1 and CDR2: MNHNS and SASEGT. V was trimmed by 4 bases and J by 7 bases, leaving 13 bases between them. This CDR3 has 13 residues.